This T cell receptor (beta chain) appears in the sequencing data of a study of identical twins. Study-level points and caveats: Where out-of-frame alpha sequences were twin-shared, they showed excess low generation probability.

TCRdb re-called the 5' RACE reads through MiXCR, storing one row per CDR3 protein. This repertoire shows about 550,000 distinct CDR3 sequences, more than 20% found once; its top ten account for approximately 0.5%. Trimming took off 0 bases at V and 7 bases at J, with 10 bases between the two ends. The CDR3 contains 14 residues. Germline CDR1 is MNHEY and CDR2 is SVGAGI. Regarding this clonotype: Antigen unknown.

These data also featured in a second study, about yellow fever vaccine responses in identical twins.

The chain recombines TRBV6-5 with TRBJ2-1, with D unresolved. The clonotype was recovered from a woman under 30 in good health. The sequenced material came from CD4+ T cells sorted from blood. CDR3 amino acids: CASSYSSRVNEQFF. CDR3 nucleotides: TGTGCCAGCAGTTACTCGAGTAGGGTAAATGAGCAGTTCTTC.